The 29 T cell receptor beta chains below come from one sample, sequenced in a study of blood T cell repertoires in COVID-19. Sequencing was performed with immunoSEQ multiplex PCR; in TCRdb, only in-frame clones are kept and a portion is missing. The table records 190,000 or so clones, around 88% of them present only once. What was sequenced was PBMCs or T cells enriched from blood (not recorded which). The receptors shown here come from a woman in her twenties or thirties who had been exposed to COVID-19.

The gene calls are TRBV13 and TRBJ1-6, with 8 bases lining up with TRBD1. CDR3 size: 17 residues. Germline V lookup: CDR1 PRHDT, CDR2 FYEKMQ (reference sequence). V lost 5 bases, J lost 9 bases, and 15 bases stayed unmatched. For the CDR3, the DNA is TGTGCCAGCAGCACGAGGACAGGGCGGCCATATGGTTCACCCCTCCACTTT. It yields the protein CASSTRTGRPYGSPLHF. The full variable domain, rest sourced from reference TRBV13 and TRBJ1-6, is AAGVIQSPRHLIKEKRETATLKCYPIPRHDTVYWYQQGPGQDPQFLISFYEKMQSDKGSIPDRFSAQQFSDYHSELNMSSLELGDSALYFCASSTRTGRPYGSPLHFGNGTRLTVT.

CDR3 DNA sequence: TGTGCCAGTAGTTTTAGACAATTCTCTGGAAACACCATATATTTT. Translation: CASSFRQFSGNTIYF. The rearrangement joins TRBV19 to TRBJ1-3; D ambiguous. This CDR3 region has 15 residues. In germline, CDR1 is LNHDA, CDR2 SQIVND (reference sequence). Trimming took 5 bases from V and 0 from J, leaving 11 bases between them. Supplemented by reference TRBV19 and TRBJ1-3, the full variable domain reads DGGITQSPKYLFRKEGQNVTLSCEQNLNHDAMYWYRQDPGQGLRLIYYSQIVNDFQKGDIAEGYSVSREKKESFPLTVTSAQKNPTAFYLCASSFRQFSGNTIYFGEGSWLTVV.

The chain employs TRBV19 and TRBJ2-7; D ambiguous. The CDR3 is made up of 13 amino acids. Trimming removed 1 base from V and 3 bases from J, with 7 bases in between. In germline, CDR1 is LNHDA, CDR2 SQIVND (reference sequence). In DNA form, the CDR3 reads TGTGCCAGTAGTATAGGACGGAGCTACGAGCAGTACTTC. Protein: CASSIGRSYEQYF.

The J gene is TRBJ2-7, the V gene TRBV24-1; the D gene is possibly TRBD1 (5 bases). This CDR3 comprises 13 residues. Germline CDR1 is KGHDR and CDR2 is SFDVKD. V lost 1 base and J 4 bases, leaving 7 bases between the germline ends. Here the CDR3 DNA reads TGTGCCACCAGTGATTTTTCAGGGTACGAGCAGTACTTC. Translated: CATSDFSGYEQYF.

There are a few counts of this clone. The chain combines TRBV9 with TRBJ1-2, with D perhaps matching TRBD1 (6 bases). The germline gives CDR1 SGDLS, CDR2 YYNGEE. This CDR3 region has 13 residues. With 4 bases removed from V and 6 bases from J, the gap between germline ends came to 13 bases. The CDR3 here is CASSLTGRDGYTF. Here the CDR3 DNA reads TGTGCCAGCAGCCTTACAGGGAGGGATGGCTACACCTTC.

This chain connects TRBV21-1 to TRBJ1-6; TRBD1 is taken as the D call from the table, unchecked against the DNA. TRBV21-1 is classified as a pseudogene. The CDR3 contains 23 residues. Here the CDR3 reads CASSKVSRIRTDKRVSRCSPLHF. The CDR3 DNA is TGTGCCAGCAGCAAAGTCTCCAGAATTCGGACAGACAAAAGAGTATCTCGTTGTTCACCCCTCCACTTT.

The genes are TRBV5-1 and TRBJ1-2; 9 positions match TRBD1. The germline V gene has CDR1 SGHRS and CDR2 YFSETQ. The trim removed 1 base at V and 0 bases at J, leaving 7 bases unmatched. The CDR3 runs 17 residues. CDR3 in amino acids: CASSLLGQGPPNYGYTF. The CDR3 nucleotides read TGCGCCAGCAGCTTGCTGGGACAGGGTCCTCCTAACTATGGCTACACCTTC.

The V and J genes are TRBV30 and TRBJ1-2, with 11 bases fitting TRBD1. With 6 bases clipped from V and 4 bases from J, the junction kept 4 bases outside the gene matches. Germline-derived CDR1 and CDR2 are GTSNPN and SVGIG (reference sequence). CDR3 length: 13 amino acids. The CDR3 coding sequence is TGTGCCTGCGGGACAGGGGGTTCCTATGGCTACACCTTC. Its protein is CACGTGGSYGYTF.

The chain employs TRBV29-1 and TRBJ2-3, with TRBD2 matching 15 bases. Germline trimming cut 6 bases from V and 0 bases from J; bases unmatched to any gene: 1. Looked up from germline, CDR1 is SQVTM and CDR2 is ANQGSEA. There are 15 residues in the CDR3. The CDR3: CSVGLAGGSTDTQYF. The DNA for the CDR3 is TGCAGCGTCGGACTAGCGGGGGGGAGCACAGATACGCAGTATTTT.

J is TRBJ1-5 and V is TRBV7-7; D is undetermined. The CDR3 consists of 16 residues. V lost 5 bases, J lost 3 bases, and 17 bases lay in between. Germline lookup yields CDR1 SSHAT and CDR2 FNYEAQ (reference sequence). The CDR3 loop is CASSPRWEGTNQPQHF. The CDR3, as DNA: TGTGCCAGCAGCCCTCGGTGGGAGGGTACCAATCAGCCCCAGCATTTT.

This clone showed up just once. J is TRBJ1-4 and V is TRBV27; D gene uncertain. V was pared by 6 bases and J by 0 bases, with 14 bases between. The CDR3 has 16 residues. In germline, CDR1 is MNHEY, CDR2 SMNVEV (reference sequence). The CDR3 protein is CASSPNPGTTNEKLFF. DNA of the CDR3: TGTGCCAGCAGCCCTAACCCGGGTACAACTAATGAAAAACTGTTTTTT.

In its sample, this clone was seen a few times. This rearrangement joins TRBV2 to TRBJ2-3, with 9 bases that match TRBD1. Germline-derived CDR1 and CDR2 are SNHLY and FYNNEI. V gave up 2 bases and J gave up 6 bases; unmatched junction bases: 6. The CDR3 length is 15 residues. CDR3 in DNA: TGTGCCAGCAGTGAAAGGGGGACAGGGTGGGATACGCAGTATTTT. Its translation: CASSERGTGWDTQYF.

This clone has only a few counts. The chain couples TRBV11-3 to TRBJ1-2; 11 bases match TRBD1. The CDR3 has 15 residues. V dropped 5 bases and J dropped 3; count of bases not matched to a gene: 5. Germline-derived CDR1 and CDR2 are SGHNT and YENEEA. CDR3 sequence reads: CASSPRTGGDYGYTF. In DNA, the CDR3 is TGTGCCAGCAGCCCCCGGACAGGGGGCGACTATGGCTACACCTTC.

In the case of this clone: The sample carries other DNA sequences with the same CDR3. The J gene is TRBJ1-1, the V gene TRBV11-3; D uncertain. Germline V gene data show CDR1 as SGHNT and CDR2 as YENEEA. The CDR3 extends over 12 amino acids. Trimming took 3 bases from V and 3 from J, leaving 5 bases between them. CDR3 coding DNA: TGTGCCAGCAGCTTCGGGGACACTGAAGCTTTCTTT. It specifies CASSFGDTEAFF.

Here the CDR3 DNA reads TGTGCCAGCATGAGGGGGCGCGAGACCCAGTACTTC. The encoded protein is CASMRGRETQYF. The chain carries TRBV2 and TRBJ2-5; 7 bases fit TRBD1. J lost 5 bases, V lost 7 bases, and 4 bases had no gene match. Germline CDR1 is SNHLY and CDR2 is FYNNEI. This CDR3 comprises 12 residues.

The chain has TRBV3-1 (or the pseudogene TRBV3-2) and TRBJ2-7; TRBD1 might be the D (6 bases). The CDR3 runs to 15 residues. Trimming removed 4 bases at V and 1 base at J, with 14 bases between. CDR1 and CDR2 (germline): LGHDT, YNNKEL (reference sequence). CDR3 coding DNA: TGTGCCAGCAGCCTTGACAGGTGGACTTCCTACGAGCAGTACTTC. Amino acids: CASSLDRWTSYEQYF.

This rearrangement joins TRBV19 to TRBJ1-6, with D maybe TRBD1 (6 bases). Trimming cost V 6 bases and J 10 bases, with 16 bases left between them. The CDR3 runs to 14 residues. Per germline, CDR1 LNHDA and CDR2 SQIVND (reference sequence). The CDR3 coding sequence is TGTGCCAGTAGGGCAGGGGCATATGGGTCACCCCTCCACTTT. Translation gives CASRAGAYGSPLHF.

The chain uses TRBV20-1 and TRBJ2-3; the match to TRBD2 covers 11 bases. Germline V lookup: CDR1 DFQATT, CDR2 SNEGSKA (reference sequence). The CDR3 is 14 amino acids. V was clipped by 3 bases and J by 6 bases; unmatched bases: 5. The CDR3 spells CSASLLAGDDTQYF. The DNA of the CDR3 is TGCAGTGCTAGTTTACTAGCGGGGGACGATACGCAGTATTTT.

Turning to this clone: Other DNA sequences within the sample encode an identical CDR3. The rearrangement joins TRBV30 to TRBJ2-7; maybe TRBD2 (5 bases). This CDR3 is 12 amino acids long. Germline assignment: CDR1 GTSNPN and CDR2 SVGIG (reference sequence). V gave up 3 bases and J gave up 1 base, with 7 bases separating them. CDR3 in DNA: TGTGCCTGGAGCGACTATTCCTACGAGCAGTACTTC. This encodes CAWSDYSYEQYF.

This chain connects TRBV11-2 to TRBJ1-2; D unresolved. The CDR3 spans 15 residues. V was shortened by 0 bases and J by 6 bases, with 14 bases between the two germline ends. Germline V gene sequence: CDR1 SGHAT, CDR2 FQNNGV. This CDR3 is CASSLERQTLDGYTF. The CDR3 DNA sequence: TGTGCCAGCAGCTTAGAGCGGCAGACGCTCGATGGCTACACCTTC.

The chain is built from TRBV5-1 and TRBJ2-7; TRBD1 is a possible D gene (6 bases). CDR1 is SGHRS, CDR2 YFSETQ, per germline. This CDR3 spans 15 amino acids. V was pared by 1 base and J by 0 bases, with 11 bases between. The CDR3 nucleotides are TGCGCCAGCAGCTTGCAGGACAGTAACTCCTACGAGCAGTACTTC. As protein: CASSLQDSNSYEQYF.

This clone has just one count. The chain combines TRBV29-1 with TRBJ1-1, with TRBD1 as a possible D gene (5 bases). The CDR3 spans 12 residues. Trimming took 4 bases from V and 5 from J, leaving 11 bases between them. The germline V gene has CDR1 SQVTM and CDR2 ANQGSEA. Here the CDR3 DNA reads TGCAGCGTTGGGTCAGGGTGGACTGAAGCTTTCTTT. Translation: CSVGSGWTEAFF.

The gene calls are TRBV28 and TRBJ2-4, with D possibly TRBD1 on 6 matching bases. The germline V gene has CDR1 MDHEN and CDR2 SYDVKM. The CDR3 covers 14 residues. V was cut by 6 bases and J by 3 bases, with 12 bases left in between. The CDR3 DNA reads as TGTGCCAGCAGCCAACAGGGTGTCAAAAACATTCAGTACTTC. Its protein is CASSQQGVKNIQYF.

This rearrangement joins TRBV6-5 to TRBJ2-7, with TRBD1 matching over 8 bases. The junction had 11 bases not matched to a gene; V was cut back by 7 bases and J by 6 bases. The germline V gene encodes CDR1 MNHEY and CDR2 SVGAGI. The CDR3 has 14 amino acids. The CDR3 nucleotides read TGTGCCAGCACCCACGACAGGGGCTTGGGCGAGCAGTACTTC. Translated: CASTHDRGLGEQYF.

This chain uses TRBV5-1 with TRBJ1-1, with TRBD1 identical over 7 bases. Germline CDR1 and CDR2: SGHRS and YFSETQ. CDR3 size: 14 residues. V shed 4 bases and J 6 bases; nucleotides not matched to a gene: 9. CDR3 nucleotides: TGCGCCAGCAGCACCTCAGGGGGGTGGGCTGAAGCTTTCTTT. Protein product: CASSTSGGWAEAFF.

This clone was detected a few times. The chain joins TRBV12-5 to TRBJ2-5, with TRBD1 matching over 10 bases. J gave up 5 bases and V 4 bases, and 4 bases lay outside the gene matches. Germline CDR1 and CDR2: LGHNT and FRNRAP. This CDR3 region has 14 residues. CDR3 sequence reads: CASGSTGGVETQYF. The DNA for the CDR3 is TGTGCTAGTGGTTCGACAGGGGGCGTGGAGACCCAGTACTTC.

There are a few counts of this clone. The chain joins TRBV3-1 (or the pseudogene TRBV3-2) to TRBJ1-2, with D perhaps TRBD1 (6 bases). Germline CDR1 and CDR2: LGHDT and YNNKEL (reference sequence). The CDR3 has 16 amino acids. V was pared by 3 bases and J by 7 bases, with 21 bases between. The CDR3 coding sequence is TGTGCCAGCAGCCAGCGGCAGGGGACCACTTATGGTGGCTACACCTTC. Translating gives CASSQRQGTTYGGYTF.

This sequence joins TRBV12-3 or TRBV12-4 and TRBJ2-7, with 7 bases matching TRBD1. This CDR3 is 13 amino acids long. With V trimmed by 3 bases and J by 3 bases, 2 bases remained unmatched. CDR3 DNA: TGTGCCAGCAGTTTCGGGACAGTCTACGAGCAGTACTTC. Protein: CASSFGTVYEQYF.

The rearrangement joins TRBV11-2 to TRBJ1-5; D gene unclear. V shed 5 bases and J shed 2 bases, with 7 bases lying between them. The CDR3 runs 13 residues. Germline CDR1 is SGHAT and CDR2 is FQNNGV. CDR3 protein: CASSLVGNQPQHF. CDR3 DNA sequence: TGTGCCAGCAGCCTCGTTGGCAATCAGCCCCAGCATTTT.